The 2 T cell receptor beta chains below were found in one sample sequenced in a study of blood T cell repertoires in COVID-19. Here immunoSEQ multiplex PCR was the method, and the copy in TCRdb shows in-frame clones only, minus some. The top ten clones hold roughly a sixth of a sample with about 190,000 clones, approximately 73% of them seen once. Sequenced material: PBMCs or T cells enriched from blood (not recorded which). Receptors originate from a woman between 45 and 60 years old with acute COVID-19.

The chain combines TRBV11-2 with TRBJ1-2, with 9 positions matching TRBD1. The germline V gene has CDR1 SGHAT and CDR2 FQNNGV. The CDR3 contains 13 residues. The V segment lost 8 bases and the J segment 4 bases; nucleotides outside the gene matches: 5. CDR3 amino acids: CASAGTGFYGYTF. The CDR3 region has the DNA TGTGCCAGCGCCGGGACAGGGTTCTATGGCTACACCTTC.

The table lists this clone with a few counts. This chain uses TRBV19 with TRBJ1-1; no clear D gene. Germline CDR1 LNHDA, CDR2 SQIVND (reference sequence). Trimming left V 5 bases short and J 2 bases short, with 9 bases between. CDR3 length equals 13 residues. DNA of the CDR3: TGTGCCAGTAGTTTCCGGGGAAACACTGAAGCTTTCTTT. Translated: CASSFRGNTEAFF.